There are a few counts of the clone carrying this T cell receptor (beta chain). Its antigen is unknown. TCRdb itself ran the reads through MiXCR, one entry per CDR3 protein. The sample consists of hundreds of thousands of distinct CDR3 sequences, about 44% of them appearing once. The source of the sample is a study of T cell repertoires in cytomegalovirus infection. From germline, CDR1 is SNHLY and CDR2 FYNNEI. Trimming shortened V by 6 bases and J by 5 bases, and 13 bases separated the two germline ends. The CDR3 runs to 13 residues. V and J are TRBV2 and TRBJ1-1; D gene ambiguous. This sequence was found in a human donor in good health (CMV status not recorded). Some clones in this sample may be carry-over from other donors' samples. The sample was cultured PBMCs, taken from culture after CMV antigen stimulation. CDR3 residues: CASRSVLRTEAFF. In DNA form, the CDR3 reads TGTGCCAGCAGGTCGGTCCTTCGTACTGAAGCTTTCTTT.